This TCR beta chain originates from a study of beta chain features in type 1 diabetes (dated by TCRdb to between 2017 and 2018). About the investigation overall: Mean age, gender distribution, total cell number and subset yield were not different between patients and healthy donors. Across all samples, fewer than 130 million sorted cells were examined, and cell number per subset correlated strongly with RNA yield. The study compared the TCRB repertoires of sorted circulating CD4+ T cell subsets in recently diagnosed type 1 diabetes patients with those in matched healthy donors. Whereas all 28 donors provided naive and central memory subsets, regulatory and stem cell-like memory subsets were isolated from just 8 patients and roughly eight healthy donors.

The entire isolated RNA was reverse transcribed using the High Capacity cDNA Reverse Transcription Kit, and thus expressed TCRB transcripts were sequenced. Deep immunoSEQ sequencing was applied to naive, central memory and regulatory T cell samples, giving an average of about 3.8 million total reads per sample. Sorted cells were lysed in RLT buffer and RNA was extracted with DNase-treated RNeasy Micro or Mini kits, depending on cell number. Each cell subset was processed on its own to prevent cross-contamination, while patient and healthy donor samples were processed together. The immunoSEQ multiplex PCR was used to amplify TCRB sequences from cDNA, generating 87-bp fragments that spanned the CDR3 region. Sequencing of the amplicons was done on the Illumina HiSeq platform. The paper's processing steps were these. Synthetic template baselines were used to correct PCR bias computationally, reads within Hamming distance 2 were collapsed, and singletons that could not be merged were discarded. Reads were aligned against IMGT so that V, D and J genes, CDR3 length and insertions or deletions at six rearrangement sites could be assigned. Within each subset, clonotype counts were normalized to sorted cell number, after which true diversity and Gini coefficients were computed with the tcR R package. The overlap coefficient, calculated on TCRB nucleotide sequences, was used to quantify repertoire sharing. Out-of-frame TCRB sequences from naive cells were analyzed as a proxy for the pre-selection repertoire. This is the immuneACCESS table as TCRdb keeps it, with only in-frame sequences that have V and J called. A part of the clones is gone; compared with another copy, unresolved V genes explain less than half, and the rest is unexplained. V and J calls and clone size follow that table, whereas D and trimming were derived from the DNA. The sample table contains nearly 700,000 clones; only one count was recorded for roughly 13% of them. Less than 0.025% of the sample lies in the top ten.

This clone was seen more than once but under ten times. Its antigen remains unidentified. Base qualities are not provided; no much larger clone lies one nucleotide away. The CDR3 runs 15 residues from the cysteine to the phenylalanine. Left in the record is the CDR3 DNA by itself, 45 bases read in frame from the first base. The germline V gene (reference sequence) specifies LNHDA as CDR1 and SQIVND as CDR2. V lost 6 bases and J lost 1 base; the stretch between them is 14 bases long. Each donor gave one peripheral blood draw, averaging around 0.11 L, which was collected into heparinised tubes. A BD FACSAria II and a panel including CD45RO, CCR7, CD25, CD127, CD95 and CD27 were used to sort naive, central memory, regulatory and stem cell-like memory CD4+ T cells. Purity was above 98% for every sorted population. PBMCs were separated immediately by Lymphoprep density gradient centrifugation and were stained directly, without being cultured. So that batch effects would be minimized, each experiment stained and sorted samples in pairs, pairing one healthy donor with one patient.

Broader findings and caveats from the paper: A moderate but significant shortening of TCRB CDR3 length was observed in type 1 diabetes patients in all four CD4+ subsets. Shorter templates might have been favored by PCR, but patient and control samples were amplified and corrected together, so both groups would have been affected equally by any skew. Because the HLA sub-analyses included only small numbers of individuals, any influence of HLA type on TCRB rearrangement was left unresolved. Naive, central memory and regulatory TCRB repertoires appeared more similar among patients than among healthy donors. Because cDNA rather than genomic DNA was sequenced, highly expressing activated cells could have been over-represented, although no difference in activation and CD3 levels was found between groups. Patients with type 1 diabetes made fewer insertions and deleted more nucleotides at VDJ recombination sites, implying thymic rearrangement abnormalities.

The sequenced sample was naive CD4+ T cells from blood. According to the study, the label for this sample's cell subset or site signals: true naive CD4+ T cells. The rearranged chain carries TRBV19 and TRBJ2-3, with TRBD2 tentatively as D gene (6 bases match). The clonotype was recovered from a man aged 18 to 30 with type 1 diabetes. The nucleotides are TGTGCCAGTAGATCTCACGGGGAGGGCACAGATACGCAGTATTTT. The resulting protein is CASRSHGEGTDTQYF.